This T cell receptor beta chain derives from a study of cytomegalovirus exposure and HLA in healthy donors. CDR3 length: 15 residues. An approximately 120-subject validation cohort, separate from the roughly 680-subject first cohort, supplied the donors. Here immunoSEQ multiplex PCR was the method, and the copy in TCRdb shows in-frame clones only, minus some. Of about 280,000 clones listed, 65% to 90% are singletons. The V gene is TRBV21-1, the J gene TRBJ2-1; TRBD2 reflects the table's D call only, with no check against the DNA. TRBV21-1 represents a pseudogene. The material sequenced was PBMCs. The TCR originated in a woman between 18 and 29 years old in good health and CMV-seronegative. This CDR3 reads CASSLQPTSLDEQFF. CDR3 coding DNA: TGTGCCAGCAGCCTTCAACCTACCTCACTCGATGAGCAGTTCTTC.